This T cell receptor (beta chain) was captured by sequencing in a study of blood T cell repertoires in COVID-19. Overall study context: Specimens from acute and convalescent COVID-19 originated in the United States, Italy and Spain. Sources were T cells, B-cell-depleted T cells, or PBMCs; the material itself was cDNA or gDNA.

Germline V gene lookup returns CDR1 MNHNS and CDR2 SASEGT. The CDR3 contains 17 residues. With V trimmed by 4 bases and J by 6 bases, 12 bases remained unmatched. Study processing details: How many nucleated cells were present was estimated from reference gene primer amplification. The protocol was immunoSEQ multiplex PCR, while the TCRdb copy is restricted to in-frame clones and leaves out a portion. V and J calls and clone size are those listed in that table; D and trimming were worked out from the DNA. The table shows roughly 700,000 clones, with 80% to 90% occurring only once. Material: peripheral blood. The chain uses TRBV6-1 and TRBJ1-2, with 12 positions matching TRBD1. The TCR sequence derives from a woman between 18 and 29 years old with acute or convalescent COVID-19. CDR3 sequence (DNA): TGTGCCAGCAGTGCCCCGGGACAGGGGGCGAAAAGGGATGGCTACACCTTC. As protein: CASSAPGQGAKRDGYTF.